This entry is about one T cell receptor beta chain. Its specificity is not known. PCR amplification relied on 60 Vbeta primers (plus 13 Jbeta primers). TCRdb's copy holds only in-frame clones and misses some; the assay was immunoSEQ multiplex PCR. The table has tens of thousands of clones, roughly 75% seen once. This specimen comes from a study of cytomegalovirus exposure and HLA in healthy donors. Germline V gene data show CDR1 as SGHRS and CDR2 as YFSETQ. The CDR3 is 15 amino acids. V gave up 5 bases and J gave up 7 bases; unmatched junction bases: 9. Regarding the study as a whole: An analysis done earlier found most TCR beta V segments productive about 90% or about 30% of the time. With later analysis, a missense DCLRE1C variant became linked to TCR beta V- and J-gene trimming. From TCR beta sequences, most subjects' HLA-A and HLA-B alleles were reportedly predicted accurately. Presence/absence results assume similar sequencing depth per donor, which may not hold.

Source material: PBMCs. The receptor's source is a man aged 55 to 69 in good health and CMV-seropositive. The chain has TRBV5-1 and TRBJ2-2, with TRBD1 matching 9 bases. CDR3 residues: CASSPITGGNGELFF. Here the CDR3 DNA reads TGCGCCAGCAGTCCTATCACAGGGGGCAACGGGGAGCTGTTTTTT.